Sequencing of this T cell receptor (beta chain) was carried out in a study of cytomegalovirus exposure and HLA in healthy donors. Notes on this clone: Its specificity is not known.

Only in-frame clones appear in the TCRdb table, and some are missing; sequencing was by immunoSEQ multiplex PCR. The sample consists of approximately 130,000 clones, 85% to 90% of them appearing once. General observations from the study: The finding came from a later analysis; first-cohort TCR clusters tended to co-occur in the 95 to 150 validation repertoires. Cytomegalovirus association was assigned to under 200 TCR beta chains. Confirmation in vitro established that a few CMV-associated chains were specific for CMV antigens.

The V segment lost 3 bases and the J segment 5 bases; nucleotides outside the gene matches: 6. The germline V gene encodes CDR1 SGDLS and CDR2 YYNGEE. This CDR3 contains 16 residues. Sequencing was carried out using PBMCs. This chain connects TRBV9 to TRBJ2-1, with 12 bases identical to TRBD2. The TCR comes from a woman aged 25 to 39 in good health and CMV-seronegative. As DNA, the CDR3 is TGTGCCAGCAGCGCCTCTAGCGGGGGGGCAGACAATGAGCAGTTCTTC. Translating it yields CASSASSGGADNEQFF.